This T cell receptor beta chain was captured by sequencing in a study of shared clonotypes between healthy human individuals. The table came from immunoSEQ multiplex PCR; TCRdb's copy has only in-frame clones and leaves some out. The table records some 2,100,000 clones, about 94% of them present only once. The CDR3 is made up of 15 amino acids. Germline V gene sequence: CDR1 SGHNT, CDR2 YYREEE (reference sequence). V gave up 4 bases and J gave up 14 bases, with 27 bases separating them. Sequencing input: naive CD4+ T cells sorted from blood. The subset here: CD45RA+ positively selected. This receptor was obtained from a man aged 18 to 29 in good health. This sequence joins TRBV5-4 and TRBJ1-2; weak D call: TRBD1 (6 bases). The CDR3 nucleotides are TGTGCCAGCAGCAACCCTTCAGGGGCCTCCTGGTTTTGGACCTTC. This encodes CASSNPSGASWFWTF.